The rows below give T cell receptor beta chains drawn from one sample of a study of blood T cells in healthy people across ages. Each CDR3 protein is one row after TCRdb ran MiXCR on the 5' RACE reads. The sample consists of 1.5 million to 2 million distinct CDR3 sequences, about two fifths of them appearing once. Source material: blood. The receptors were gathered from a human donor in good health. CDR3s include the opening cysteine and the closing phenylalanine or tryptophan. Each record gives: clone size, D gene, V gene, J gene, CDR3 protein, CDR3 DNA. D genes are given only for firm matches. The size field is filled for only some rows; it gives once, few, many or a size class.

size: NA
D: NA
V: TRBV5-1
J: TRBJ1-1
CDR3: CASYPGGGLDEAFF
DNA: TGCGCCAGCTACCCGGGGGGGGGATTAGATGAAGCTTTCTTT

size: few
D: TRBD1
V: TRBV2
J: TRBJ2-5
CDR3: CASTDRGETQYF
DNA: TGTGCCAGCACCGACAGGGGCGAGACCCAGTACTTC

size: NA
D: NA
V: TRBV20-1
J: TRBJ1-5
CDR3: CSARVGAEPQHF
DNA: TGCAGTGCTAGGGTGGGGGCAGAGCCCCAGCATTTT

size: few
D: TRBD1
V: TRBV29-1
J: TRBJ2-1
CDR3: CSVERGQSYNEQFF
DNA: TGCAGCGTTGAAAGGGGACAGTCCTACAATGAGCAGTTCTTC

size: NA
D: NA
V: TRBV7-9
J: TRBJ1-6
CDR3: CASSFEGTPRHF
DNA: TGTGCCAGCAGCTTCGAGGGGACACCCCGCCACTTT

size: NA
D: NA
V: TRBV7-2
J: TRBJ2-1
CDR3: CASSPGVAVYNEQFF
DNA: TGTGCCAGCAGCCCCGGGGTAGCAGTCTACAATGAGCAGTTCTTC

size: few
D: TRBD2
V: TRBV5-1
J: TRBJ2-5
CDR3: CASSLAWSGGAGSETQYF
DNA: TGCGCCAGCAGCTTGGCCTGGAGCGGGGGGGCCGGGTCCGAGACCCAGTACTTC

size: NA
D: TRBD1
V: TRBV10-3
J: TRBJ1-2
CDR3: CAISPTGDLNGYTF
DNA: TGTGCCATCAGTCCGACAGGGGATTTGAATGGCTACACCTTC

size: NA
D: NA
V: TRBV7-8
J: TRBJ1-5
CDR3: CASSLEVSQSQPQHF
DNA: TGTGCCAGCAGCCTCGAGGTGTCCCAAAGTCAGCCCCAGCATTTT

size: once
D: NA
V: TRBV2
J: TRBJ2-5
CDR3: CASSYWMGETQYF
DNA: TGTGCCAGCAGCTATTGGATGGGGGAGACCCAGTACTTC

size: NA
D: NA
V: TRBV2
J: TRBJ2-3
CDR3: CASSRRDLRADTQYF
DNA: TGTGCCAGCAGTCGCCGGGACCTTCGCGCAGATACGCAGTATTTT

size: NA
D: NA
V: TRBV7-2
J: TRBJ2-2
CDR3: CASSLFVGELFF
DNA: TGTGCCAGCAGCTTATTTGTGGGGGAGCTGTTTTTT

size: NA
D: TRBD2
V: TRBV5-1
J: TRBJ2-1
CDR3: CASSPPTSGEYNEQFF
DNA: TGCGCCAGCAGCCCCCCGACTAGCGGGGAGTACAATGAGCAGTTCTTC

size: NA
D: NA
V: TRBV6-5
J: TRBJ2-3
CDR3: CASSYSIRGQSTGTQYF
DNA: TGTGCCAGCAGTTACTCGATTCGGGGGCAGAGCACAGGTACGCAGTATTTT

size: NA
D: NA
V: TRBV20-1
J: TRBJ2-3
CDR3: CSAALAADTQYF
DNA: TGCAGTGCCGCGCTAGCCGCAGATACGCAGTATTTT

size: few
D: NA
V: TRBV11-2
J: TRBJ2-1
CDR3: CASSSPPEGGLNNEQFF
DNA: TGTGCCAGCAGCTCCCCACCGGAGGGGGGACTTAACAATGAGCAGTTCTTC

size: NA
D: TRBD2
V: TRBV4-2
J: TRBJ2-5
CDR3: CASSQDHGRGETQYF
DNA: TGTGCCAGCAGCCAAGATCACGGGAGGGGGGAGACCCAGTACTTC